A single sample is the source of the 10 T cell receptor beta chains below, sequenced in a study of vaccination and CD4 T cells after COVID-19. Their target antigens are unknown. Treatment specified: 10-day PBMC culture with coronavirus spike peptide pools or control peptides (ViraFEST assay). The study sequenced cultured CD4+ T cell DNA using the Oncomine TCR Beta short-read assay. One entry per CDR3 protein, called by TCRdb with MiXCR from the PCR reads. This table holds roughly 21,000 distinct CDR3 sequences, 62% found once. The sequenced sample was CD4+ T cells from blood, cultured in vitro, obtained before SARS-CoV-2 vaccination. These receptors were taken from a human donor who received a COVID-19 vaccine.

J is TRBJ1-1 and V is TRBV11-2, with D maybe TRBD1 (5 bases). V lost 5 bases to trimming and J lost 11 bases, with 15 bases between them. The CDR3 is 12 amino acids. Germline CDR1 reads SGHAT; CDR2 reads FQNNGV. CDR3 amino acids: CASSPPGGGAFF. CDR3 sequence (DNA): TGTGCCAGCAGCCCTCCGGGGGGGGGGGCTTTCTTT.

The J gene is TRBJ1-5, the V gene TRBV18; D is possibly TRBD1 (5 bases). CDR1 is KGHSH, CDR2 LQKENI, per germline. The CDR3 is 15 residues long. V was shortened by 6 bases and J by 4 bases, with 16 bases between the two germline ends. The CDR3 region is CASSGTTGGNQPQHF. CDR3 in DNA: TGTGCCAGCTCGGGGACCACCGGAGGGAATCAGCCCCAGCATTTT.

In this sample, this clonotype turned up once. V is TRBV6-5 and J is TRBJ1-5; D unresolved. Germline V gene sequence: CDR1 MNHEY, CDR2 SVGAGI. V dropped 0 bases and J dropped 4 bases, with 7 bases sitting between them. This CDR3 region has 14 residues. The CDR3 region is CASSYSVLNQPQHF. DNA for the CDR3: TGTGCCAGCAGTTACTCGGTCCTTAATCAGCCCCAGCATTTT.

This clonotype appeared a few times. J is TRBJ1-1 and V is TRBV15; no reliable D call. There are 14 residues in the CDR3. V shed 3 bases and J shed 7 bases, with 15 bases lying between them. Germline CDR1 and CDR2: LNHNV and YYDKDF (reference sequence). The CDR3 DNA sequence: TGTGCCACCAGCAGGGGCGGAAGTCTCGATGAAGCTTTCTTT. It codes for CATSRGGSLDEAFF.

V is TRBV12-5 and J is TRBJ1-5; D may be TRBD1 (5 bases). V lost 6 bases and J 7 bases, leaving 16 bases between the germline ends. The CDR3 is made up of 14 amino acids. Germline CDR1 LGHNT, CDR2 FRNRAP. Written as DNA, the CDR3 is TGTGCTAGTGGACCCAACAGGTTAGGACAGCCCCAGCATTTT. Translated: CASGPNRLGQPQHF.

The V and J genes are TRBV29-1 and TRBJ2-3; D may be TRBD1 or TRBD2 (5 bases each). Germline V CDR1 and CDR2: SQVTM, ANQGSEA. There are 14 residues in the CDR3. Trimming shortened V by 7 bases and J by 0 bases, and 14 bases separated the two germline ends. In DNA form, the CDR3 reads TGCAGCGCCGTCGGGGCGGTTAGCACAGATACGCAGTATTTT. It encodes CSAVGAVSTDTQYF.

The rearrangement uses TRBV20-1 and TRBJ1-1; TRBD1 matches 7 bases. Germline lookup yields CDR1 DFQATT and CDR2 SNEGSKA (reference sequence). The trim removed 6 bases at V and 3 bases at J, leaving 4 bases unmatched. CDR3 length equals 12 residues. The CDR3 loop is CSADREDTEAFF. The CDR3 coding sequence is TGCAGTGCAGACAGGGAGGACACTGAAGCTTTCTTT.

The rearrangement uses TRBV7-8 and TRBJ2-3; TRBD2 agrees at 9 bases. The V and J ends lost 1 base and 1 base, in that order; junction bases with no gene match: 12. Germline CDR1 and CDR2: SGHVS and FQNEAQ. The CDR3 loop spans 19 amino acids. As DNA, the CDR3 is TGTGCCAGCAGCTTAGAGCTCCTGCGGGGGGGCCGACGCACAGATACGCAGTATTTT. As protein: CASSLELLRGGRRTDTQYF. Filled out from reference TRBV7-8 and TRBJ2-3, the complete variable domain reads GAGVSQSPRYKVAKRGQDVALRCDPISGHVSLFWYQQALGQGPEFLTYFQNEAQLDKSGLPSDRFFAERPEGSVSTLKIQRTQQEDSAVYLCASSLELLRGGRRTDTQYFGPGTRLTVL.

The chain recombines TRBV10-3 with TRBJ2-5; the match to TRBD1 covers 9 bases. The junction had 4 bases not matched to a gene; V was cut back by 6 bases and J by 5 bases. This CDR3 is built from 13 residues. Germline V gives CDR1 ENHRY, CDR2 SYGVKD. The CDR3 DNA is TGTGCCATCAGCCGGACAGGGGACGAGACCCAGTACTTC. Amino acids: CAISRTGDETQYF.

This chain links TRBV19 with TRBJ1-2; no reliable D call. Trimming shortened V by 5 bases and J by 2 bases, and 12 bases separated the two germline ends. This CDR3 is 14 amino acids long. Germline V lookup: CDR1 LNHDA, CDR2 SQIVND (reference sequence). The CDR3: CASSPGRSNYGYTF. CDR3 nucleotides: TGTGCCAGTAGTCCCGGGCGGTCCAACTATGGCTACACCTTC.